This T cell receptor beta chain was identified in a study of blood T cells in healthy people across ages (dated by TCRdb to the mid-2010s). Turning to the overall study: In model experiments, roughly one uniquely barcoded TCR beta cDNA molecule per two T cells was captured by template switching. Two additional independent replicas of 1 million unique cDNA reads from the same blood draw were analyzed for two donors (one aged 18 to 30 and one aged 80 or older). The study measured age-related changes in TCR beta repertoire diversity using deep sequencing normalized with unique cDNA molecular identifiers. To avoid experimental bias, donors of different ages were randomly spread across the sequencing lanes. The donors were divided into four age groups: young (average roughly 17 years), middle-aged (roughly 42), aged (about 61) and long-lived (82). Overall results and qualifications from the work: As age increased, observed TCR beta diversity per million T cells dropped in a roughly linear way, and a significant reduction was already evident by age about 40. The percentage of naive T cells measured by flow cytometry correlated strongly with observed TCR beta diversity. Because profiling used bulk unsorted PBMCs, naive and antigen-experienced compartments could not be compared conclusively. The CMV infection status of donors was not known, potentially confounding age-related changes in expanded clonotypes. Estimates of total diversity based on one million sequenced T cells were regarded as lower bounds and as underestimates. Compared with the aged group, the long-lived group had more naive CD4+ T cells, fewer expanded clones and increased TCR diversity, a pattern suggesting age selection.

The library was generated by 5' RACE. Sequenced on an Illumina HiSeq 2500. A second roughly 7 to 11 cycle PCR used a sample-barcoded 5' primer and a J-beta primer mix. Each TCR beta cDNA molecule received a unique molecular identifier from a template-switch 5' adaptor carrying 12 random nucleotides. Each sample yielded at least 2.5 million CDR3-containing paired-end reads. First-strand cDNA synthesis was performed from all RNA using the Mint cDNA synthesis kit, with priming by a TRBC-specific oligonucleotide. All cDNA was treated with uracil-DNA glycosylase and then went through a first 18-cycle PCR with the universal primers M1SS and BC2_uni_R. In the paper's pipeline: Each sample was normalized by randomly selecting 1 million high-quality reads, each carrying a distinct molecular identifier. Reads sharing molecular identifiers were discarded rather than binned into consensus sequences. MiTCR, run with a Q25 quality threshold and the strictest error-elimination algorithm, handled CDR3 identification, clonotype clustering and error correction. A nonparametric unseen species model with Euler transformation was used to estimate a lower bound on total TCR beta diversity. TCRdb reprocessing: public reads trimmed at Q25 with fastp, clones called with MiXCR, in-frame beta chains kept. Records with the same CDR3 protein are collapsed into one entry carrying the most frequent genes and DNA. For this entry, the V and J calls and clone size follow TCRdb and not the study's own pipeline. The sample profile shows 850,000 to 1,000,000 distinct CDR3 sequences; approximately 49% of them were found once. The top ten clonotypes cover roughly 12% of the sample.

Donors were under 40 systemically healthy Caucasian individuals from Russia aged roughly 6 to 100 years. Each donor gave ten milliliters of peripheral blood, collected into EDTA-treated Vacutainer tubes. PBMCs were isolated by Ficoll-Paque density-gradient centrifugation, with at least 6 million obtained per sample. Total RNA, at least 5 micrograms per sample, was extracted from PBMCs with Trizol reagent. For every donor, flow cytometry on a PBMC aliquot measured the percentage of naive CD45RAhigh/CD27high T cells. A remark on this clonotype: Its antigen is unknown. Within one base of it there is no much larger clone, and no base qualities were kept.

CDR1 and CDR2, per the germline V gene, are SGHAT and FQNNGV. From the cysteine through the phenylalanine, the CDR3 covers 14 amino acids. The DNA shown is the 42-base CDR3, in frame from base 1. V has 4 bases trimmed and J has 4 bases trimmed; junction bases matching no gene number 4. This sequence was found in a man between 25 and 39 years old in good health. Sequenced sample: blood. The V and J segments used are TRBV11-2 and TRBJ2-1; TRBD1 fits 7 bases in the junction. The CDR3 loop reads CASSYEQGYNEQFF. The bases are TGTGCCAGCAGCTACGAACAGGGGTACAATGAGCAGTTCTTC.